Following are 12 T cell receptor beta chains from one sample sequenced in a study of neurological immune-mediated disorders. TCRdb independently ran MiXCR on the 5' RACE reads; one entry per CDR3 protein. The sample has 50,000 to 70,000 distinct CDR3 sequences, 2% to 3% seen once. Source material: PBMCs. Receptor source: a man aged 50-60 years with multiple sclerosis.

This clonotype has ten or more counts. The chain links TRBV9 to TRBJ2-7; D unclear. CDR3 length equals 13 residues. CDR1 and CDR2 (germline): SGDLS, YYNGEE. Trimming pared 0 bases from V and 6 bases from J, leaving 10 bases between. CDR3 in DNA: TGTGCCAGCAGCGTAGCCAACTTGGGCGAGCAGTACTTC. This gives the protein CASSVANLGEQYF.

This clonotype was observed many times. The chain uses TRBV6-2 or TRBV6-3 and TRBJ1-5; no clear D gene. V dropped 6 bases and J dropped 4 bases, with 13 bases sitting between them. The CDR3 contains 14 residues. In germline, CDR1 is MNHEY, CDR2 SVGEGT. The CDR3 coding sequence is TGTGCCAGCAGCTACGCCGGGAAAAATCAGCCCCAGCATTTT. It yields the protein CASSYAGKNQPQHF.

This clonotype has at least ten counts. The V gene is TRBV12-3 or TRBV12-4, the J gene TRBJ1-2; 10 nucleotides align to TRBD1. The J segment lost 4 bases and the V segment lost 5 bases, leaving 4 bases of the junction unmatched. The CDR3 is 14 residues long. The CDR3, as DNA: TGTGCCAGCAGTCAAGGGACAGGGGCCTATGGCTACACCTTC. Its translation is CASSQGTGAYGYTF.

This clonotype occurred many times. The chain joins TRBV27 to TRBJ2-2, with D perhaps matching TRBD2 (5 bases). This CDR3 is 15 amino acids long. Per the germline V gene, CDR1 is MNHEY and CDR2 is SMNVEV (reference sequence). Deletions cut 6 bases from V and 4 bases from J, with 15 bases between. The CDR3 DNA sequence: TGTGCCAGCAGCCCACCCCTAGGGAGCACCGGGGAGCTGTTTTTT. Its protein is CASSPPLGSTGELFF.

This clonotype was recorded many times. The V gene is TRBV15, the J gene TRBJ2-1; 7 positions agree with TRBD1. The V gene end was trimmed by 2 bases and the J gene end by 7 bases; junction bases not matched to a gene: 5. The CDR3 runs to 14 residues. CDR1 and CDR2 from the germline V gene are LNHNV and YYDKDF (reference sequence). CDR3 coding DNA: TGTGCCACCAGCAGACTCTCAGGGGGTAATGAGCAGTTCTTC. Its protein product is CATSRLSGGNEQFF. The full variable domain, with the rest looked up from reference TRBV15 and TRBJ2-1, is DAMVIQNPRYQVTQFGKPVTLSCSQTLNHNVMYWYQQKSSQAPKLLFHYYDKDFNNEADTPDNFQSRRPNTSFCFLDIRSPGLGDTAMYLCATSRLSGGNEQFFGPGTRLTVL.

In this sample, this clonotype turned up many times. This rearrangement joins TRBV14 to TRBJ2-1, with 7 positions matching TRBD1. The CDR3 length is 16 residues. Trimming at V came to 1 base and at J to 5 bases, leaving 8 bases not matched to a gene. The germline CDR1 and CDR2 sequences are SGHDN and FVKESK. The DNA for the CDR3 is TGTGCCAGCAGCCAAGTCCCCGGGACAGCGAACAATGAGCAGTTCTTC. It specifies CASSQVPGTANNEQFF.

This clonotype occurred many times. V usage is TRBV20-1 and J usage is TRBJ2-1, with a possible D match to TRBD2 (5 bases). This CDR3 is built from 16 residues. V lost 3 bases and J 7 bases, leaving 22 bases between the germline ends. The germline CDR1 and CDR2 sequences are DFQATT and SNEGSKA (reference sequence). The CDR3 DNA reads as TGCAGTGCTAGGTTAGTCGGTCTACGCCGGGATAATGAGCAGTTCTTC. Residues: CSARLVGLRRDNEQFF.

At least ten counts were recorded for this clonotype. The chain couples TRBV6-2 or TRBV6-3 to TRBJ2-4; 9 nucleotides agree with TRBD2. V was pared by 6 bases and J by 5 bases, with 5 bases of the junction left unmatched. The germline CDR1 and CDR2 sequences are MNHEY and SVGEGT. The CDR3 runs 14 residues. CDR3 nucleotides: TGTGCCAGCAGGGCTAGCGGGAAGCAAAACATTCAGTACTTC. Amino acid sequence: CASRASGKQNIQYF.

This clonotype was seen ten or more times. The rearrangement uses TRBV10-1 and TRBJ2-3, with 8 positions matching TRBD1. Looked up from germline, CDR1 is WNHNN and CDR2 is SYGVQD (reference sequence). The CDR3 loop spans 14 amino acids. Germline trimming cut 2 bases from V and 6 bases from J; bases unmatched to any gene: 4. The CDR3 DNA reads TGCGCCAGCAGTGAGGGACAGGGAAGGGATACGCAGTATTTT. This encodes CASSEGQGRDTQYF.

This clonotype was counted many times. The CDR3 is CASTTGQGGWQPQHF. The CDR3 DNA reads as TGTGCCAGCACTACCGGACAGGGAGGATGGCAGCCCCAGCATTTT. V gene TRBV28 combines with J gene TRBJ1-5, with 8 bases fitting TRBD1. With V trimmed by 7 bases and J by 7 bases, 12 bases remained unmatched. The germline CDR1 and CDR2 sequences are MDHEN and SYDVKM. CDR3 length equals 15 residues.

This clonotype was counted at least ten times. CDR3 sequence: CASSDDGKETQYF. The CDR3 DNA sequence: TGTGCCAGCAGCGACGACGGAAAAGAGACCCAGTACTTC. The chain links TRBV13 to TRBJ2-5; D gene uncertain. The germline V gene encodes CDR1 PRHDT and CDR2 FYEKMQ (reference sequence). The V end was cut by 5 bases, the J end by 3 bases, with 10 bases between. The CDR3 length is 13 residues.

A few counts support this clonotype. This CDR3 is missing its conserved last phenylalanine or tryptophan, likely due to a read error. V gene TRBV12-3 or TRBV12-4 combines with J gene TRBJ2-1, with TRBD2 identical over 11 bases. The CDR3 runs 18 residues. J gave up 6 bases and V 2 bases, and 12 bases lay outside the gene matches. The CDR3, as DNA: TGTGCCAGCAGTTTACGACCAACTAGCGGGGGACGTCCCAATGAGCAGTTCATC. It translates to CASSLRPTSGGRPNEQFI.